This entry is about one T cell receptor beta chain. This sample also contains other DNA sequences that code for the same CDR3. Germline CDR1 SGHRS, CDR2 YFSETQ. Trimming took 4 bases from V and 0 from J, leaving 8 bases between them. This CDR3 has 14 residues. This sample was taken from a study of shared clonotypes between healthy human individuals. Here immunoSEQ multiplex PCR was the method, and the copy in TCRdb shows in-frame clones only, minus some. The table shows 2 million to 2.5 million clones, with approximately 95% occurring only once. The chain carries TRBV5-1 and TRBJ2-1, with D possibly being TRBD2 (6 bases). The sample consisted of naive CD4+ T cells sorted from blood. Subset specified: CD45RA+ positively selected. This TCR was sampled from a man between 18 and 35 years old in good health. The CDR3 DNA sequence: TGCGCCAGCAGCCCCGGGGGCTCCTACAATGAGCAGTTCTTC. This sequence encodes CASSPGGSYNEQFF.